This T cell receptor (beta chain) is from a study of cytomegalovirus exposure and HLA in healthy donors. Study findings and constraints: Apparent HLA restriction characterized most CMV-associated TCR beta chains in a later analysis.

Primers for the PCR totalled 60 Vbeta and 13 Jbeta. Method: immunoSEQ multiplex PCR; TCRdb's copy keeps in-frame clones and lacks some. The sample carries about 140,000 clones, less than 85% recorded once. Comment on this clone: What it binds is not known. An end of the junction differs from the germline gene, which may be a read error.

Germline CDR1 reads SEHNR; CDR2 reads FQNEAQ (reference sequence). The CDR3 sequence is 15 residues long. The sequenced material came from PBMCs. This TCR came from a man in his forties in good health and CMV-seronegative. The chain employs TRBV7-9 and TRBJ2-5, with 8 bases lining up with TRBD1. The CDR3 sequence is CSSSSQTGAEETQYF. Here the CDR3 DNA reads TGTTCCAGCAGCTCCCAGACAGGGGCCGAAGAGACCCAGTACTTC.